These 12 T cell receptor beta chains were sequenced from one sample in a study of shared clonotypes between healthy human individuals. TCRdb's table, derived via immunoSEQ multiplex PCR, lists solely in-frame clones and lacks some. The sample lists 740,000 or so clones, more than 70% occurring once. Sequenced: memory CD4+ T cells sorted from blood. Regarding subset: CD45RA-negative fraction. The receptor set was obtained from a woman in her twenties or thirties in good health.

V usage is TRBV14 and J usage is TRBJ2-7; D unclear. Per germline, CDR1 SGHDN and CDR2 FVKESK. The germline V and J ends were trimmed by 5 bases and 1 base, with 12 bases remaining between them. The CDR3 covers 14 residues. The CDR3 nucleotides are TGTGCCAGCAGCTTCGGGCCTCCTTCCTACGAGCAGTACTTC. Residues: CASSFGPPSYEQYF. The complete variable domain, with remaining parts taken from reference TRBV14 and TRBJ2-7, reads EAGVTQFPSHSVIEKGQTVTLRCDPISGHDNLYWYRRVMGKEIKFLLHFVKESKQDESGMPNNRFLAERTGGTYSTLKVQPAELEDSGVYFCASSFGPPSYEQYFGPGTRLTVT.

CDR3 protein: CASSFGGLAGGNEQYF. CDR3 coding DNA: TGTGCCAGCAGCTTCGGGGGACTAGCGGGAGGGAACGAGCAGTACTTC. The chain is built from TRBV5-6 and TRBJ2-7; 16 positions agree with TRBD2. The length of the CDR3 is 16 residues. The V gene end was trimmed by 2 bases and the J gene end by 5 bases; junction bases not matched to a gene: 4. In germline, CDR1 is SGHDT, CDR2 YYEEEE.

The chain joins TRBV5-1 to TRBJ1-1; no clear D. CDR3 length equals 13 residues. Germline CDR1 reads SGHRS; CDR2 reads YFSETQ. Trimming took off 4 bases at V and 0 bases at J, with 7 bases between the two ends. In nucleotides, the CDR3 is TGCGCCAGCAGCACCGACCTGAACACTGAAGCTTTCTTT. Translation gives CASSTDLNTEAFF.

The V call is TRBV18, the J call TRBJ1-4, with 7 bases fitting TRBD1. Germline V lookup: CDR1 KGHSH, CDR2 LQKENI. Losses at the gene ends were 4 bases for V and 4 bases for J; bases not matched to a gene: 6. CDR3 length: 15 amino acids. DNA for the CDR3: TGTGCCAGCTCACTTCGACAGGGAATTAATGAAAAACTGTTTTTT. Protein: CASSLRQGINEKLFF.

The chain recombines TRBV6-5 with TRBJ2-1; 11 bases are a match to TRBD2. V lost 4 bases, J lost 9 bases, and 11 bases stayed unmatched. CDR1 is MNHEY, CDR2 SVGAGI, per germline. This CDR3 contains 16 residues. The CDR3 sequence: CASSSLSGRAEGEQFF. CDR3 nucleotides: TGTGCCAGCAGTTCCCTTAGCGGGAGGGCCGAGGGTGAGCAGTTCTTC.

The chain is built from TRBV20-1 and TRBJ1-1; D call uncertain. The CDR3 is 11 amino acids. Looked up from germline, CDR1 is DFQATT and CDR2 is SNEGSKA (reference sequence). The CDR3 protein is CRVGDSTEAFF. The CDR3 DNA is TGCAGGGTGGGTGATAGCACTGAAGCTTTCTTT.

The sample holds a few counts of this clone. This chain connects TRBV2 to TRBJ2-2, with D tentatively TRBD1 or TRBD2 (5 bases each). V gave up 5 bases and J gave up 4 bases, with 11 bases separating them. The germline gives CDR1 SNHLY, CDR2 FYNNEI. The CDR3 sequence is 14 residues long. The CDR3 sequence: CASSRGAGTGELFF. For the CDR3, the DNA is TGTGCCAGCAGTAGGGGAGCCGGCACCGGGGAGCTGTTTTTT.

The V call is TRBV6-1, the J call TRBJ1-1; D might be TRBD1 (6 bases). V lost 3 bases and J lost 9, with 20 bases in between. The CDR3 runs 15 residues. Germline V gene lookup returns CDR1 MNHNS and CDR2 SASEGT. In DNA form, the CDR3 reads TGTGCCAGCAGTGACGCATCTTCAGGGGAGGCGCAAGCTTTCTTT. Protein sequence: CASSDASSGEAQAFF.

The chain has TRBV5-1 and TRBJ2-2; 11 positions match TRBD2. The germline V gene encodes CDR1 SGHRS and CDR2 YFSETQ. Trimming at V came to 0 bases and at J to 0 bases, leaving 4 bases not matched to a gene. This CDR3 is 18 amino acids long. The CDR3 loop reads CASSLGTSGFTNTGELFF. CDR3 DNA sequence: TGCGCCAGCAGCTTGGGGACTAGCGGGTTTACGAACACCGGGGAGCTGTTTTTT.

The chain combines TRBV10-2 with TRBJ2-7, with 10 bases aligning to TRBD2. V gave up 7 bases and J gave up 6 bases; unmatched junction bases: 18. The CDR3 has 17 residues. Germline V gene sequence: CDR1 WSHSY, CDR2 SAAADI. The CDR3 DNA reads TGCGCCAGCACGGCAGGTAGCCCAGCGGGAGGGCGACCCGAGCAGTACTTC. Amino acids: CASTAGSPAGGRPEQYF.

A note on this clone: Other DNA variants within this sample encode the same CDR3. CDR3 DNA sequence: TGCGCCAGCAGCTCCCCCGGGACAGGGTACGAGCAGTACTTC. Protein product: CASSSPGTGYEQYF. The chain links TRBV5-1 to TRBJ2-7, with 9 bases matching TRBD1. In germline, CDR1 is SGHRS, CDR2 YFSETQ. Unmatched junction bases numbered 5, after V lost 3 bases and J lost 4 bases. The CDR3 has 14 amino acids. Looking up the rest from reference TRBV5-1 and TRBJ2-7 gives the full variable domain: KAGVTQTPRYLIKTRGQQVTLSCSPISGHRSVSWYQQTPGQGLQFLFEYFSETQRNKGNFPGRFSGRQFSNSRSEMNVSTLELGDSALYLCASSSPGTGYEQYFGPGTRLTVT.

This clone was picked up a small number of times. The chain recombines TRBV11-2 with TRBJ2-2; 13 nucleotides agree with TRBD2. The CDR3 consists of 17 residues. The trim removed 5 bases at V and 1 base at J, leaving 4 bases unmatched. Germline CDR1 reads SGHAT; CDR2 reads FQNNGV. CDR3 protein: CASSPRTSGGNTGELFF. The CDR3 DNA follows: TGTGCCAGCAGCCCCCGGACTAGCGGGGGGAACACCGGGGAGCTGTTTTTT.